The 15 T cell receptor beta chains given below trace back to one sample, sequenced in a study of CD8+CD57+ T cells in acquired aplastic anemia (dated by TCRdb to the late 2010s). Sequenced using an Illumina HiSeq 2000. Profiling of TCR beta VDJ combinations and CDR3 sequences used genomic DNA as the template. The raw public reads went through TCRdb reprocessing: fastp at Q25, MiXCR clone calling, in-frame beta chains kept. Each entry merges the rows of one CDR3 protein and shows their most common DNA and genes. The sample includes about 190,000 distinct CDR3 sequences, with around 66% observed a single time. The top ten clones comprise about half of the sample. The sequencing input was sorted CD4+, CD8+, or CD8+CD57+ T cells (not recorded which) from PBMCs. The receptor set was obtained from a human donor with severe aplastic anemia or a healthy control (not recorded which).

The chain combines TRBV2 with TRBJ2-7; 9 nucleotides match TRBD1. CDR3 length equals 13 residues. Trimming at V came to 11 bases and at J to 6 bases, leaving 11 bases not matched to a gene. Looked up from germline, CDR1 is SNHLY and CDR2 is FYNNEI. The CDR3 DNA reads as TGTGCCGCGGCTAAACAGGGGGCCTGCGAGCAGTACTTC. Protein product: CAAAKQGACEQYF.

The chain has TRBV10-3 and TRBJ1-5; no definite D call. The CDR3 loop spans 15 amino acids. Germline loops: CDR1 ENHRY, CDR2 SYGVKD. V lost 1 base to trimming and J lost 0 bases, with 7 bases between them. The CDR3 protein is CAISEWQISNQPQHF. Here the CDR3 DNA reads TGTGCCATCAGTGAGTGGCAAATTAGCAATCAGCCCCAGCATTTT.

This rearrangement joins TRBV12-3 or TRBV12-4 to TRBJ2-7; 9 bases match TRBD1. CDR3 size: 14 residues. V gave up 5 bases and J gave up 3 bases; unmatched junction bases: 5. The CDR3 coding sequence is TGTGCCAGCAGTCGACAGGGGGGTGACTACGAGCAGTACTTC. Translating gives CASSRQGGDYEQYF.

A note on this clonotype: An end of the junction does not agree with germline; a read error may underlie this. V and J are TRBV7-3 and TRBJ2-2, with 7 nucleotides matching TRBD2. Germline CDR1 SGHTA, CDR2 FQGTGA. CDR3 size: 15 residues. The DNA of the CDR3 is TGTGCCAGCAGCTTAACTCTAGGCTGGGGGGGGGGGCTGTTTTTT. It specifies CASSLTLGWGGGLFF.

The chain has TRBV10-1 and TRBJ2-7; 12 bases line up with TRBD2. The CDR3 length is 16 residues. CDR1 and CDR2 (germline): WNHNN, SYGVQD (reference sequence). J was trimmed by 5 bases and V by 0 bases; bases with no gene match: 5. This CDR3 is CASSESGLAGSDEQYF. CDR3 in DNA: TGCGCCAGCAGTGAGTCCGGACTAGCGGGATCCGACGAGCAGTACTTC.

The rearrangement uses TRBV7-3 and TRBJ2-1, with D unresolved. Trimming left V 5 bases short and J 5 bases short, with 4 bases between. The CDR3 totals 11 residues. CDR1 is SGHTA, CDR2 FQGTGA, per germline. CDR3 bases: TGTGCCAGCAGCACTAACAATGAGCAGTTCTTC. Translated, it gives CASSTNNEQFF.

As for this clonotype: This may be a read error, as it is one base from a much larger clone. Since no conserved phenylalanine or tryptophan closes the CDR3, a read error is the likely cause. This sequence joins TRBV3-1 and TRBJ1-1, with D maybe TRBD1 (5 bases). Per the germline V gene, CDR1 is LGHDT and CDR2 is YNNKEL (reference sequence). The CDR3 sequence is 15 residues long. V lost 1 base and J lost 5, with 14 bases in between. CDR3 nucleotides: TGTGCCAGCAGCCAAGGAAAGGGGTTCGGGACTGAAGCTTTCTTA. It codes for CASSQGKGFGTEAFL.

This chain connects TRBV20-1 to TRBJ1-6; TRBD1 matches 8 bases. J lost 8 bases, V lost 2 bases, and 2 bases had no gene match. Per germline, CDR1 DFQATT and CDR2 SNEGSKA (reference sequence). This CDR3 is built from 13 residues. CDR3 nucleotides: TGCAGTGCTAGATCGACAGGGGATTCACCCCTCCACTTT. Amino acid sequence: CSARSTGDSPLHF.

This clonotype was detected many times. The chain joins TRBV5-6 to TRBJ2-1; D is unclear. There are 12 residues in the CDR3. The germline gives CDR1 SGHDT, CDR2 YYEEEE. V lost 2 bases and J 8 bases, leaving 8 bases between the germline ends. The CDR3 sequence: CASSFMGHEQFF. The CDR3 DNA is TGTGCCAGCAGCTTCATGGGTCATGAGCAGTTCTTC. Full variable domain (rest looked up from reference TRBV5-6 and TRBJ2-1): DAGVTQSPTHLIKTRGQQVTLRCSPKSGHDTVSWYQQALGQGPQFIFQYYEEEERQRGNFPDRFSGHQFPNYSSELNVNALLLGDSALYLCASSFMGHEQFFGPGTRLTVL.

J is TRBJ2-7 and V is TRBV20-1; D could derive from TRBD1 or TRBD2 (6 bases each). V lost 6 bases and J lost 2, with 17 bases in between. The length of the CDR3 is 14 residues. Germline lookup yields CDR1 DFQATT and CDR2 SNEGSKA (reference sequence). CDR3 DNA: TGCAGTGCAACGAAGGGGGGAACCACCTACGAGCAGTACTTC. This gives the protein CSATKGGTTYEQYF.

This clonotype has at least ten counts. This chain uses TRBV12-3 or TRBV12-4 with TRBJ2-7; D is unclear. The V and J ends lost 4 bases and 3 bases respectively, with 22 bases between them. The CDR3 is made up of 17 amino acids. This CDR3 reads CASSSTQNVMSFYEQYF. The CDR3 DNA reads TGTGCCAGCAGTTCGACACAAAACGTAATGAGCTTCTACGAGCAGTACTTC.

The chain is built from TRBV19 and TRBJ2-7; D not certain. Deletions cut 3 bases from V and 2 bases from J, with 8 bases between. Germline V gene lookup returns CDR1 LNHDA and CDR2 SQIVND (reference sequence). This CDR3 region has 13 residues. The CDR3 bases are TGTGCCAGTAGTATCCGCATCCCCTACGAGCAGTACTTC. Residues: CASSIRIPYEQYF.

V is TRBV20-1 and J is TRBJ2-3, with D possibly being TRBD1 (5 bases). CDR3 length: 13 residues. The V gene lost 2 bases and the J gene lost 4 bases, with 10 bases spanning the gap. From germline, CDR1 is DFQATT and CDR2 SNEGSKA (reference sequence). CDR3 sequence reads: CSARQGWADTQYF. The CDR3 coding sequence is TGCAGTGCTAGACAGGGATGGGCAGATACGCAGTATTTT.

This clonotype was counted a few times. This chain uses TRBV20-1 with TRBJ2-7; D is unclear. The length of the CDR3 is 13 residues. The germline V gene encodes CDR1 DFQATT and CDR2 SNEGSKA (reference sequence). V lost 1 base to trimming and J lost 4 bases, with 11 bases between them. Written as DNA, the CDR3 is TGCAGTGCTAGAGGGCAGGTAGGGTACGAGCAGTACTTC. The encoded protein is CSARGQVGYEQYF.

The genes are TRBV9 and TRBJ1-2, with 8 nucleotides matching TRBD1. Per germline, CDR1 SGDLS and CDR2 YYNGEE. The trim removed 3 bases at V and 4 bases at J, leaving 5 bases unmatched. The CDR3 consists of 14 residues. In DNA form, the CDR3 reads TGTGCCAGCAGCGGATGGACAGGGAGCTATGGCTACACCTTC. It codes for CASSGWTGSYGYTF.